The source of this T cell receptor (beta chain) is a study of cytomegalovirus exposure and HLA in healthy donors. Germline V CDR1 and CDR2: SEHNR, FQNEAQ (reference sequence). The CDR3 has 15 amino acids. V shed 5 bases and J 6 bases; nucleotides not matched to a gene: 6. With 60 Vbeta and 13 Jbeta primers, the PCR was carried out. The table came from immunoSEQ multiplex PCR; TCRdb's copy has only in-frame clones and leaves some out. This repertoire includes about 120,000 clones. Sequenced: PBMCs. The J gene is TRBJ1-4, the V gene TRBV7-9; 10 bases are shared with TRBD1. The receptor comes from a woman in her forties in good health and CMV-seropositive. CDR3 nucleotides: TGTGCCAGCAGCCCACGACAGGGGGCCTATGAAAAACTGTTTTTT. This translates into CASSPRQGAYEKLFF.